This TCR beta chain was captured by sequencing in a study of Ad26.COV2.S vaccination and SARS-CoV-2 variants. Study-wide context: Intramuscular Ad26.COV2.S doses were given once or twice, 56 days apart. Regarding the study as a whole: Analyses of TCR breadth and depth may have underestimated total T cell responses. Vaccinated individuals (as opposed to placebo recipients) had higher spike-specific TCR breadth.

V gave up 0 bases and J gave up 5 bases; unmatched junction bases: 0. The CDR3 totals 16 residues. Germline CDR1 reads MNHEY; CDR2 reads SVGEGT. A word on this clone: Its antigen remains unknown.

Produced via immunoSEQ multiplex PCR; TCRdb's table is partial and in-frame only. This table has around 450,000 clones, roughly 90% appearing once. The treatment here: 15 to 20 received Ad26.COV2.S at low or high dose, single or two shots; five or six received placebo; per-sample allocation not given. Samples were taken on day 63 after the first vaccine or placebo injection. Donation came from an adult in Boston who was aged 18-55 years. The chain recombines TRBV6-2 or TRBV6-3 with TRBJ2-1, with TRBD2 matching 14 bases. This TCR came from a person between 18 and 59 years old who received the Ad26.COV2.S COVID-19 vaccine or a placebo. The input for sequencing was peripheral blood, taken in a trial of Ad26.COV2.S vaccine versus placebo. The CDR3 reads CASSYSTSGGDNEQFF. The DNA for the CDR3 is TGTGCCAGCAGTTACTCGACTAGCGGGGGGGACAATGAGCAGTTCTTC.